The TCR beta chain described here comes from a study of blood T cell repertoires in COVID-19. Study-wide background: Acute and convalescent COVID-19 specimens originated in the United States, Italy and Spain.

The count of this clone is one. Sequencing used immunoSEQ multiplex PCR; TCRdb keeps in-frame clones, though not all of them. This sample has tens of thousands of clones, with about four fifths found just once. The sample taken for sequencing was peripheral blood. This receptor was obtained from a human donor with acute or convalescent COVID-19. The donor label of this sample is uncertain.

DNA of the CDR3: TGTGCCAGCAGTCTTCTAGCGGGGTTTAGCTCCTACGAGCAGTACTTC. Protein: CASSLLAGFSSYEQYF. V and J are TRBV28 and TRBJ2-7, with 9 bases fitting TRBD2. This CDR3 region has 16 residues. Germline assignment: CDR1 MDHEN and CDR2 SYDVKM. The junction had 8 bases not matched to a gene; V was cut back by 5 bases and J by 0 bases.